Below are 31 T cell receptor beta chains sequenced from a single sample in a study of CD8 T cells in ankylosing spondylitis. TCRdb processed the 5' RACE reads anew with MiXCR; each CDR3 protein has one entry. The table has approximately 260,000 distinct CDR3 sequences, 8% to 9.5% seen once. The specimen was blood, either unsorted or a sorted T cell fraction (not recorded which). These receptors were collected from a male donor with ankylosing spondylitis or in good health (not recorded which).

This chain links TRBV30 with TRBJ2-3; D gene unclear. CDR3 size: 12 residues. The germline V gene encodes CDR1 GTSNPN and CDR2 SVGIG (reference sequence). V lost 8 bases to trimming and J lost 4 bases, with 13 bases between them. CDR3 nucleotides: TGTGCCGCTGGCACCGGAGCAGATACGCAGTATTTT. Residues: CAAGTGADTQYF.

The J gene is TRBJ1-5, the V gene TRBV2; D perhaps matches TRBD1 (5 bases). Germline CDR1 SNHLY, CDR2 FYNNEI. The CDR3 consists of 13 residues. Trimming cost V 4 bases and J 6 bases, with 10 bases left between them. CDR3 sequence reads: CASSVAGPQPQHF. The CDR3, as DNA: TGTGCCAGCAGTGTAGCAGGGCCTCAGCCCCAGCATTTT. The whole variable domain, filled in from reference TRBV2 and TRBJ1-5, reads EPEVTQTPSHQVTQMGQEVILRCVPISNHLYFYWYRQILGQKVEFLVSFYNNEISEKSEIFDDQFSVERPDGSNFTLKIRSTKLEDSAMYFCASSVAGPQPQHFGDGTRLSIL.

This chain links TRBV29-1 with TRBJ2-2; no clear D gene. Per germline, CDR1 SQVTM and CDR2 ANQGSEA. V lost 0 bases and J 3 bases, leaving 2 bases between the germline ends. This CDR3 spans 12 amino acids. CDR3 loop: CSVEEDTGELFF. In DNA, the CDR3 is TGCAGCGTTGAAGAGGACACCGGGGAGCTGTTTTTT.

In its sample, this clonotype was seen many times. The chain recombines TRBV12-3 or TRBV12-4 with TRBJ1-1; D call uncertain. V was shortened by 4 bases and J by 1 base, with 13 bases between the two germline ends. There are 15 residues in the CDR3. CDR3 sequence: CASSSHGATNTEAFF. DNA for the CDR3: TGTGCCAGCAGTTCACACGGAGCAACGAACACTGAAGCTTTCTTT.

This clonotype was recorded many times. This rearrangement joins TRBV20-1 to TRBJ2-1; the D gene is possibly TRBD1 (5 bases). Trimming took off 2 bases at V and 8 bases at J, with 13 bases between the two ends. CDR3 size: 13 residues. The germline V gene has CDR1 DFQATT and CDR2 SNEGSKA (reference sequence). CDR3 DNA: TGCAGTGCTAGATGGGGCCTGACGGATGAGCAGTTCTTC. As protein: CSARWGLTDEQFF.

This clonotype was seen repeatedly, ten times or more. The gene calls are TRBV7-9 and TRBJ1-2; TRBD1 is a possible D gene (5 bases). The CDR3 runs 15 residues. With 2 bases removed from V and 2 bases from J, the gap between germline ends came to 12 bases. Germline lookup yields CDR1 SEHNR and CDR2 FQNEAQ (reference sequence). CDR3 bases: TGTGCCAGCAGCTTAACGGGGCCTGTGAACTATGGCTACACCTTC. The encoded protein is CASSLTGPVNYGYTF. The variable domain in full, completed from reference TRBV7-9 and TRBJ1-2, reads DTGVSQNPRHKITKRGQNVTFRCDPISEHNRLYWYRQTLGQGPEFLTYFQNEAQLEKSRLLSDRFSAERPKGSFSTLEIQRTEQGDSAMYLCASSLTGPVNYGYTFGSGTRLTVV.

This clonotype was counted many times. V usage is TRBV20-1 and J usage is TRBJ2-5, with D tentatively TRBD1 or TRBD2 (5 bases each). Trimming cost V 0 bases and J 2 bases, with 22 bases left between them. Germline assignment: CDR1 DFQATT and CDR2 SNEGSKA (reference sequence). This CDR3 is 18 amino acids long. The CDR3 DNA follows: TGCAGTGCTAGAGATCCCGGGACCCAGGGTCCAATTCAAGAGACCCAGTACTTC. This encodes CSARDPGTQGPIQETQYF.

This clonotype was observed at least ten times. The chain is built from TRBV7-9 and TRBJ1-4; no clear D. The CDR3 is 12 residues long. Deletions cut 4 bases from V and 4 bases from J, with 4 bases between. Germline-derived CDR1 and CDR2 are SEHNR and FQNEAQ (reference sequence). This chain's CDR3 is CASSSRNEKLFF. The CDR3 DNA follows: TGTGCCAGCAGCTCACGTAATGAAAAACTGTTTTTT. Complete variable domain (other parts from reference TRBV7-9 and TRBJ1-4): DTGVSQNPRHKITKRGQNVTFRCDPISEHNRLYWYRQTLGQGPEFLTYFQNEAQLEKSRLLSDRFSAERPKGSFSTLEIQRTEQGDSAMYLCASSSRNEKLFFGSGTQLSVL.

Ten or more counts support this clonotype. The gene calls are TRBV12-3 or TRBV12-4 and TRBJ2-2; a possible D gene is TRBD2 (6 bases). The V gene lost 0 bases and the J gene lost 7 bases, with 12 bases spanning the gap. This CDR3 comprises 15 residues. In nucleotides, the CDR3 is TGTGCCAGCAGTTTAGCGGGAGGCGGTCACGGGGAGCTGTTTTTT. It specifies CASSLAGGGHGELFF.

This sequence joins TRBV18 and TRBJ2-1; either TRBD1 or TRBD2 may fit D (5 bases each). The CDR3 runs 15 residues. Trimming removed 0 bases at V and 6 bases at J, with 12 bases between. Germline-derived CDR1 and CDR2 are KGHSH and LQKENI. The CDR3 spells CASSPPGLGPNEQFF. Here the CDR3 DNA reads TGTGCCAGCTCACCACCGGGATTGGGACCCAATGAGCAGTTCTTC. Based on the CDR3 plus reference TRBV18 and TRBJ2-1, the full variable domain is NAGVMQNPRHLVRRRGQEARLRCSPMKGHSHVYWYRQLPEEGLKFMVYLQKENIIDESGMPKERFSAEFPKEGPSILRIQQVVRGDSAAYFCASSPPGLGPNEQFFGPGTRLTVL.

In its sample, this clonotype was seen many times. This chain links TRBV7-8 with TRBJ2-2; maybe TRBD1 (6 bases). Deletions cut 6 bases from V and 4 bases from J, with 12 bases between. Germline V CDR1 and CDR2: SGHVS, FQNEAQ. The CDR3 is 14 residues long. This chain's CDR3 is CASRIQGSTGELFF. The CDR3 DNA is TGTGCCAGCAGAATACAGGGATCCACCGGGGAGCTGTTTTTT.

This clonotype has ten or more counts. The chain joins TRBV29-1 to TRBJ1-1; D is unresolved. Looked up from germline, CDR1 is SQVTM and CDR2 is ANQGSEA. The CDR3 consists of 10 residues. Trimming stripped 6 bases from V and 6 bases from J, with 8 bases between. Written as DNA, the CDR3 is TGCAGCGTCGGGGAGTCTGAAGCTTTCTTT. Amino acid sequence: CSVGESEAFF. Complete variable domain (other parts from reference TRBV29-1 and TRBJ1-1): SAVISQKPSRDICQRGTSLTIQCQVDSQVTMMFWYRQQPGQSLTLIATANQGSEATYESGFVIDKFPISRPNLTFSTLTVSNMSPEDSSIYLCSVGESEAFFGQGTRLTVV.

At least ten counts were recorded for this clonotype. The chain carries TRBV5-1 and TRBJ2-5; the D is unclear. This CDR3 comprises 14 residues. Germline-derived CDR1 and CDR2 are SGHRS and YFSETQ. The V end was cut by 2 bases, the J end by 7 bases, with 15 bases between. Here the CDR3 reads CASSLKEAAVTQYF. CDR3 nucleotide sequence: TGCGCCAGCAGCTTAAAAGAGGCCGCGGTGACCCAGTACTTC.

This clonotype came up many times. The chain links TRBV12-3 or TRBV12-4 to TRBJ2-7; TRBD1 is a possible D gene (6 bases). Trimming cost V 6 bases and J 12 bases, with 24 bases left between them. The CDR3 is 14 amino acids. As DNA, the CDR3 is TGTGCCAGCAGCCCAGGGGTCTATTCATCCCAGGGGTACTTC. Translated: CASSPGVYSSQGYF.

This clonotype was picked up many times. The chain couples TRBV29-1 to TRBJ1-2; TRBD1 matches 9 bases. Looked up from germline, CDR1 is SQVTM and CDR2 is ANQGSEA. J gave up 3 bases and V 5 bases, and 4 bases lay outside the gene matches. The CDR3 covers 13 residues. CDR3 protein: CSVLTGGDYGYTF. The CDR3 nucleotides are TGCAGCGTTTTGACAGGGGGGGACTATGGCTACACCTTC.

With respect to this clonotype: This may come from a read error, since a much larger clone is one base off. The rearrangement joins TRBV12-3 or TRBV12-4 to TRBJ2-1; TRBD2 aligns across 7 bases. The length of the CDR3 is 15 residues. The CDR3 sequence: CASSWGGRRNNQQFF. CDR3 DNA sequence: TGTGCCAGCAGTTGGGGCGGGAGAAGGAACAATCAGCAGTTCTTC.

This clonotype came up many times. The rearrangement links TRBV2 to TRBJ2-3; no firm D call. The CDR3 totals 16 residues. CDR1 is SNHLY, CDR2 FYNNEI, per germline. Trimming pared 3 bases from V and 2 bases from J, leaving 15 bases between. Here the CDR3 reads CASSDGWALNTDTQYF. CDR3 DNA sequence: TGTGCCAGCAGTGACGGGTGGGCCCTCAACACAGATACGCAGTATTTT.

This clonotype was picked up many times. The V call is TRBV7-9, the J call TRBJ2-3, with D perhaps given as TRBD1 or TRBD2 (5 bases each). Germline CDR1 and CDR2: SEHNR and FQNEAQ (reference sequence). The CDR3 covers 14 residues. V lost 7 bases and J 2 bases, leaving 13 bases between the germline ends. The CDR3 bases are TGTGCCAGCACCCACACCGGGGCCACAGATACGCAGTATTTT. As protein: CASTHTGATDTQYF.

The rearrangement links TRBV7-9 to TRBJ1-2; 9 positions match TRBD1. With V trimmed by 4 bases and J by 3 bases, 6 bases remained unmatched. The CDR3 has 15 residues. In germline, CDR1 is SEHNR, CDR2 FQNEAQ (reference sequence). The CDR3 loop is CASSSNRGQDYGYTF. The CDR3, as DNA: TGTGCCAGCAGCTCGAACAGGGGGCAAGACTATGGCTACACCTTC.

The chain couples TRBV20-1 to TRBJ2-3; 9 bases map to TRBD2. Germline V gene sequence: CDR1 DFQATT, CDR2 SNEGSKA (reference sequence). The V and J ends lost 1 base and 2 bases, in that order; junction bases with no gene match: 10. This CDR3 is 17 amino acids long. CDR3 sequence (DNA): TGCAGTGCTAGAGCTATCGCTAGCGGGATAGTCACAGATACGCAGTATTTT. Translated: CSARAIASGIVTDTQYF.

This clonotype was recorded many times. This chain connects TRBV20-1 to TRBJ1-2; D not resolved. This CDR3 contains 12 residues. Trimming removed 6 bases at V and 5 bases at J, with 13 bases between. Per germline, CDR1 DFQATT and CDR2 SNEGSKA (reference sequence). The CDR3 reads CSASSSAYGYTF. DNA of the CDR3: TGCAGTGCCAGCTCTAGCGCGTATGGCTACACCTTC.

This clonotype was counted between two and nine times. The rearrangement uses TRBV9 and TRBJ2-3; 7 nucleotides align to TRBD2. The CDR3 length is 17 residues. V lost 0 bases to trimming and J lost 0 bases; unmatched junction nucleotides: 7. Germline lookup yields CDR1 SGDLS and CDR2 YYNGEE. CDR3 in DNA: TGTGCCAGCAGCGTAGCCCCCTGGGAGGGGAGCACAGATACGCAGTATTTT. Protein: CASSVAPWEGSTDTQYF.

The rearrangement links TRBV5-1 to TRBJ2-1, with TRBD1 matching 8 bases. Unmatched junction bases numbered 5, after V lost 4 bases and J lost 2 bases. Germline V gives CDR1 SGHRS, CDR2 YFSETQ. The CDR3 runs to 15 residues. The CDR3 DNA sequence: TGCGCCAGCAGCCTTTGGACAGGGACCTACAATGAGCAGTTCTTC. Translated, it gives CASSLWTGTYNEQFF.

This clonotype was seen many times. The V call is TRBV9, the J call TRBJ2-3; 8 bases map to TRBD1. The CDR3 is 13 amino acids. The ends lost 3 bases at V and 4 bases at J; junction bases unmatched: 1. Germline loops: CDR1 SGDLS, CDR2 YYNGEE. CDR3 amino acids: CASSGQGSDTQYF. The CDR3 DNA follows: TGTGCCAGCAGCGGACAGGGGTCAGATACGCAGTATTTT.

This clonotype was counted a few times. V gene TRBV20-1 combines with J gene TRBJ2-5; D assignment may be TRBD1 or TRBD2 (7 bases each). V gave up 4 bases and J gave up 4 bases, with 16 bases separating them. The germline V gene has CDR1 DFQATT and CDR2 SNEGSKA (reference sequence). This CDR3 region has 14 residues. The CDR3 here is CSATPSRGGETQYF. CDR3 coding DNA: TGCAGTGCTACCCCCTCCAGGGGGGGAGAGACCCAGTACTTC.

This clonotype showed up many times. CDR3 DNA: TGTGCCAGCTCAACCGGCGGGTTTAGCACTGAAGCTTTCTTT. Amino acid sequence: CASSTGGFSTEAFF. This chain links TRBV18 with TRBJ1-1, with D hard to call. V was cut by 5 bases and J by 4 bases, with 14 bases left in between. The germline gives CDR1 KGHSH, CDR2 LQKENI. The length of the CDR3 is 14 residues.

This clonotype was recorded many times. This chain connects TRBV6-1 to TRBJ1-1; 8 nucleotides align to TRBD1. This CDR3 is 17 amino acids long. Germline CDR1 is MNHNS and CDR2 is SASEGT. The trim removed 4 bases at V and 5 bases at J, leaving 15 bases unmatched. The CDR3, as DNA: TGTGCCAGCAGTGTCGCCTTACGGACAGGGAAAGGGACTGAAGCTTTCTTT. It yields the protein CASSVALRTGKGTEAFF.

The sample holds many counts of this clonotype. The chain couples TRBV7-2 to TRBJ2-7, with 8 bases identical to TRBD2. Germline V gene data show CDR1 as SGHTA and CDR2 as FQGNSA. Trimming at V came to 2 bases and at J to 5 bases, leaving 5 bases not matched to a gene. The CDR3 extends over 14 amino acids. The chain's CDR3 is CASSLSRGGNEQYF. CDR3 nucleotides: TGTGCCAGCAGCTTAAGTCGGGGGGGAAACGAGCAGTACTTC.

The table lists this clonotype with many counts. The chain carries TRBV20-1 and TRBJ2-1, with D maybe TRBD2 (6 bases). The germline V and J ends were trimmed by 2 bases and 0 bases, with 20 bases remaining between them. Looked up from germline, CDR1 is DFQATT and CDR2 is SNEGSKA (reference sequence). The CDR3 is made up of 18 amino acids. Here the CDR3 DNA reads TGCAGTGCTAGACCAGCCGATGGGGGAGGCCACTCCTACAATGAGCAGTTCTTC. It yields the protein CSARPADGGGHSYNEQFF.

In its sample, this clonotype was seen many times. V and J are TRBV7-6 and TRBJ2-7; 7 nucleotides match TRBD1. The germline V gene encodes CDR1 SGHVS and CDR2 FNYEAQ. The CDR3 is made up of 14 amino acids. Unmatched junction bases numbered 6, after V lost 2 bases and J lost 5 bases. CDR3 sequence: CASSLPDRAHEQYF. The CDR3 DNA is TGTGCCAGCAGCTTACCCGACAGGGCCCACGAGCAGTACTTC.

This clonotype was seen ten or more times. The CDR3 is CASSLTGGNGGYTF. The CDR3 DNA is TGTGCCAGCAGCTTAACCGGGGGAAATGGTGGCTACACCTTC. The chain uses TRBV7-2 and TRBJ1-2; a weak D match, TRBD1 (5 bases). Germline CDR1 is SGHTA and CDR2 is FQGNSA. The CDR3 sequence is 14 residues long. V was pared by 2 bases and J by 7 bases, with 14 bases between.